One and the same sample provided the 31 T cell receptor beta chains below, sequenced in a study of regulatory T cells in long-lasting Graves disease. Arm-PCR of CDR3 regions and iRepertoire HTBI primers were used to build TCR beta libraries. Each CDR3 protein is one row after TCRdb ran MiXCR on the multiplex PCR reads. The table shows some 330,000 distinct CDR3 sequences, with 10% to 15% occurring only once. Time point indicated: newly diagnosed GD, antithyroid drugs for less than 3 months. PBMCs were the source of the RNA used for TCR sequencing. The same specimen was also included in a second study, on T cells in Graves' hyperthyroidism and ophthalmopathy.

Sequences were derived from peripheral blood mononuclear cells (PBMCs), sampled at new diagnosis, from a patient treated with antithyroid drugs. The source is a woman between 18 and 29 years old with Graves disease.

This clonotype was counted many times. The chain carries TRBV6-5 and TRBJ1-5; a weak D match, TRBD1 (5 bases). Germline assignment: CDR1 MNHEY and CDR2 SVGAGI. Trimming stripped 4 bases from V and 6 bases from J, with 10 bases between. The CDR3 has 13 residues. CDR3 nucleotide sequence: TGTGCCAGCAGTTCGGGGGGGAGTCAGCCCCAGCATTTT. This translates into CASSSGGSQPQHF.

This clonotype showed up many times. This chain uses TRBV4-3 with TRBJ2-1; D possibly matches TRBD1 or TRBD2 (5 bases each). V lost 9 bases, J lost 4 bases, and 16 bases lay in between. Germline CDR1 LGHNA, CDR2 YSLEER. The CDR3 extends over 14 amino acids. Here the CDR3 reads CASSRDPRYNEQFF. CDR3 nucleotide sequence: TGCGCCAGTTCCCGGGACCCCCGGTACAATGAGCAGTTCTTC.

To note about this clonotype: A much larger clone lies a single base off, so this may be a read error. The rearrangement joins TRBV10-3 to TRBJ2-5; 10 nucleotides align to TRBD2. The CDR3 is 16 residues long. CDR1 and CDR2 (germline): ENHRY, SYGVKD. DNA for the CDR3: TGTGCCATCAGCTTTGCTAGCGGGAGCCACCAAAAGACCCAGTACTTC. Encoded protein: CAISFASGSHQKTQYF.

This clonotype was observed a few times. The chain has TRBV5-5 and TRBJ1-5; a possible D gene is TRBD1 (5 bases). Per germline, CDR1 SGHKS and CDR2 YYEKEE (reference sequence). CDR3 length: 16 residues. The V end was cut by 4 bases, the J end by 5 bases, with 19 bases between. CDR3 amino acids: CASSPFGGRGDQPQHF. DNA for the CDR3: TGTGCCAGCAGCCCGTTTGGGGGTCGGGGGGATCAGCCCCAGCATTTT.

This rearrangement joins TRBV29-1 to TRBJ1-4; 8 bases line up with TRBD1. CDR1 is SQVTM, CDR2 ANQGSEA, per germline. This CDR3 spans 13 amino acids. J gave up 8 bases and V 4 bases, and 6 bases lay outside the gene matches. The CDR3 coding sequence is TGCAGCGTTGCACCGACAGGGGCCGAAAAACTGTTTTTT. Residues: CSVAPTGAEKLFF.

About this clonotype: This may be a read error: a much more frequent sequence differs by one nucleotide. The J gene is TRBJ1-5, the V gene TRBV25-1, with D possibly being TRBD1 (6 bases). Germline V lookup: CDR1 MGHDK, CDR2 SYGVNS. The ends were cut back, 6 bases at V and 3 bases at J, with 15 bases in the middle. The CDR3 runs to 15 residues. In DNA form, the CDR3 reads TGTGCCAGCAGGAGACGGACAGCCCTCAATCAGCCCCAGCATTTT. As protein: CASRRRTALNQPQHF.

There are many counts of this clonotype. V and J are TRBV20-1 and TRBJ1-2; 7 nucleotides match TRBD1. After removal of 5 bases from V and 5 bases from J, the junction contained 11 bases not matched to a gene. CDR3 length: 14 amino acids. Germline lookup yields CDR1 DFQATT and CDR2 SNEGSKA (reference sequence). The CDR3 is CSAGRGSGGYGYTF. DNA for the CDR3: TGCAGTGCTGGCAGGGGGTCTGGGGGGTATGGCTACACCTTC.

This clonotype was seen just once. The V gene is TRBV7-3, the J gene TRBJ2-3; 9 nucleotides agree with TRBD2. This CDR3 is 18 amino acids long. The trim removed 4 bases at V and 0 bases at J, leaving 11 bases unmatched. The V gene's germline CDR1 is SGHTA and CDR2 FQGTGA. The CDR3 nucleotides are TGTGCCAGCAGCTACCTGACTAGCGGTTCGTCTAGCACAGATACGCAGTATTTT. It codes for CASSYLTSGSSSTDTQYF.

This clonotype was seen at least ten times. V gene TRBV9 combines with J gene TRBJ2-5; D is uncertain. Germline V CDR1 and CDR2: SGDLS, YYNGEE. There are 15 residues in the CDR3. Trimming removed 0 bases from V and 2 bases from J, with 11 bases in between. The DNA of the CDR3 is TGTGCCAGCAGCGTAGCGCTGGTGGGGCAAGAGACCCAGTACTTC. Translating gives CASSVALVGQETQYF.

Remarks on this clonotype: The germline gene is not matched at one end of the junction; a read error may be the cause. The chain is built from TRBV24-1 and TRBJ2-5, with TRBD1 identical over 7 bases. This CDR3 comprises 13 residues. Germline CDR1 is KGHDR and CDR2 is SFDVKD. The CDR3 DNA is TGTGCCACCAGTGAAAACCGAAGACAGGGCTACCACTTC. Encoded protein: CATSENRRQGYHF.

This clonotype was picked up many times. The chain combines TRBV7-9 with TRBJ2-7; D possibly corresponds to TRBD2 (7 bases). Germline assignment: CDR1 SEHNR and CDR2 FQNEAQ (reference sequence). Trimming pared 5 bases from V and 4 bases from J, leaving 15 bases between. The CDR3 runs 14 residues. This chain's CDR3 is CASSPGGYSYEQYF. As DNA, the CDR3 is TGTGCCAGCAGCCCGGGGGGCTATTCTTACGAGCAGTACTTC.

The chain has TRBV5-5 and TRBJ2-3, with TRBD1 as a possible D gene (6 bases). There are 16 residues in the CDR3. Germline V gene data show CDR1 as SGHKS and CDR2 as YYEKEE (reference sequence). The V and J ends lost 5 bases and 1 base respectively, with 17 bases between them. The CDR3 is CASRRDTAGRTDTQYF. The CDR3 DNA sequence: TGTGCCAGCAGAAGGGACACGGCTGGCCGCACAGATACGCAGTATTTT.

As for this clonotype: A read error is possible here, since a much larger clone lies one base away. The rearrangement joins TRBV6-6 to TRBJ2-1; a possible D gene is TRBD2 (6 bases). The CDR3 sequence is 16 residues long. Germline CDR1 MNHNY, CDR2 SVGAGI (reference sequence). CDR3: CASSYSMGVGGNEQLF. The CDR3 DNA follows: TGTGCCAGCAGTTACTCGATGGGGGTTGGAGGGAATGAGCAGCTCTTC.

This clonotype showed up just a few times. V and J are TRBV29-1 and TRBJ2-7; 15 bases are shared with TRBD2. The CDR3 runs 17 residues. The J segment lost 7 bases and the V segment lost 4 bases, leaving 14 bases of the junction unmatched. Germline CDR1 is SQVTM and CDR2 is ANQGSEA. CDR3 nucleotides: TGCAGCGTTGGCGGACTAGCGGGGGGGGGGCCGTTTGGGGAGCAGTACTTC. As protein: CSVGGLAGGGPFGEQYF.

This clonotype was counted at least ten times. CDR3 in amino acids: CASSLVARLSTDTQYF. The DNA for the CDR3 is TGTGCCAGCAGCTTAGTGGCTCGACTAAGCACAGATACGCAGTATTTT. The V and J genes are TRBV11-1 and TRBJ2-3; tentative D call: TRBD2 (5 bases). The CDR3 is 16 residues long. The V and J ends lost 1 base and 0 bases respectively, with 11 bases between them. CDR1 and CDR2 from the germline V gene are SGHAT and FQDESV (reference sequence).

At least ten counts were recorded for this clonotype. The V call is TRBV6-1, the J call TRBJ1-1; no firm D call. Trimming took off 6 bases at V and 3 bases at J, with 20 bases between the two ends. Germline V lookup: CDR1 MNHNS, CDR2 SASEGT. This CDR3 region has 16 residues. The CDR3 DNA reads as TGTGCCAGCAGGACAATACGACTACGCGGGGACACTGAAGCTTTCTTT. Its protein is CASRTIRLRGDTEAFF.

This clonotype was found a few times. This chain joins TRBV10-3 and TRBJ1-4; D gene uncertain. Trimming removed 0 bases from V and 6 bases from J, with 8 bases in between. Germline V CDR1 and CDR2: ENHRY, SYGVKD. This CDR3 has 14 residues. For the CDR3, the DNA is TGTGCCATCAGTGAGTCCTGGGAAGATGAAAAACTGTTTTTT. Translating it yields CAISESWEDEKLFF.

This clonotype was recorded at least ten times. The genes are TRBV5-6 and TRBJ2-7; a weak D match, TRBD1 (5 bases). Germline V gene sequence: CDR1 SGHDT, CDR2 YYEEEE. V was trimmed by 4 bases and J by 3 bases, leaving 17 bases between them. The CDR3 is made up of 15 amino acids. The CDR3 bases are TGTGCCAGCAGCCCAGGGTTCTCGACCATCTACGAGCAGTACGTC. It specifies CASSPGFSTIYEQYV.

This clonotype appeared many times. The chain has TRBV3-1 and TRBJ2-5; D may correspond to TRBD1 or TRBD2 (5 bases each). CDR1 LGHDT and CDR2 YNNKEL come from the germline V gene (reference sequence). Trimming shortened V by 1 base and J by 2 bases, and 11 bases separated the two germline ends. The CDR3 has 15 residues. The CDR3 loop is CASSQARGGQETQYF. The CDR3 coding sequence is TGTGCCAGCAGCCAAGCGAGGGGCGGTCAAGAGACCCAGTACTTC.

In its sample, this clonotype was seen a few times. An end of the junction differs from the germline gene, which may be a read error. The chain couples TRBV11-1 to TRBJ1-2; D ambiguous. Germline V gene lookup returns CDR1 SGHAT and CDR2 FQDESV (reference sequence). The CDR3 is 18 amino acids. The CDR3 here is CASSQARVSLEGNYGYTF. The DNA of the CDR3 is TGCGCCAGCAGCCAAGCTAGGGTTTCCCTTGAGGGAAACTATGGCTACACCTTC.

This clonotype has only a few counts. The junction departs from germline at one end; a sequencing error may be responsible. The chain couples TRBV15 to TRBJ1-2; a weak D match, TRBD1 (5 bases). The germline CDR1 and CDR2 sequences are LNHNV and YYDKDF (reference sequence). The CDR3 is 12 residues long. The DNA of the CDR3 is TGTGCCACCAGCAGAGGCCCGGACATGGGTTCCTTC. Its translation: CATSRGPDMGSF.

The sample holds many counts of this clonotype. Here the CDR3 reads CASSYGTGYSGNTIYF. The CDR3 DNA is TGTGCCAGCAGTTACGGGACAGGTTACTCTGGAAACACCATATATTTT. J is TRBJ1-3 and V is TRBV6-2 or TRBV6-3; 8 nucleotides agree with TRBD1. CDR1 MNHEY and CDR2 SVGEGT come from the germline V gene. The CDR3 spans 16 residues. After removal of 2 bases from V and 0 bases from J, the junction contained 3 bases not matched to a gene.

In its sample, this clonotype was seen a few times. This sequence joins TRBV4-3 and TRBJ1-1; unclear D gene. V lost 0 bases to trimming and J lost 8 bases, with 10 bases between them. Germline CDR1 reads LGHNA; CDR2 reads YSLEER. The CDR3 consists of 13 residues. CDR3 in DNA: TGCGCCAGCAGCCAAGATTGGGTTTCCGAAGCTTTCTTT. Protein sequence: CASSQDWVSEAFF.

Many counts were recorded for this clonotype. The CDR3 DNA reads TGTGCCAGCAGCCTGTCGACAGGATCTAACTATGGCTACACCTTC. Protein product: CASSLSTGSNYGYTF. The chain is built from TRBV12-3 or TRBV12-4 and TRBJ1-2, with D tentatively TRBD1 (6 bases). V lost 6 bases to trimming and J lost 0 bases, with 14 bases between them. The length of the CDR3 is 15 residues.

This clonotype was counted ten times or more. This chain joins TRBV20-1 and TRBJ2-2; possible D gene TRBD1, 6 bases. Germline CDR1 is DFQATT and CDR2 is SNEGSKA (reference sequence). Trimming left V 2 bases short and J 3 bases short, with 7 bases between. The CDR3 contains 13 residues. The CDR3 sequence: CSARTGHTGELFF. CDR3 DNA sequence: TGCAGTGCTAGAACAGGGCACACCGGGGAGCTGTTTTTT.

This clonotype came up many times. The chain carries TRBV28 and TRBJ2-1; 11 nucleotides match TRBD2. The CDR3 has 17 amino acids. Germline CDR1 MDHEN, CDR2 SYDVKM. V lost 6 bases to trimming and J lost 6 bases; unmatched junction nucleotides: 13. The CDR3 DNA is TGTGCCAGCAGATCAAATATAGCGGGAGGGCGGCGCAATGAGCAGTTCTTC. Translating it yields CASRSNIAGGRRNEQFF.

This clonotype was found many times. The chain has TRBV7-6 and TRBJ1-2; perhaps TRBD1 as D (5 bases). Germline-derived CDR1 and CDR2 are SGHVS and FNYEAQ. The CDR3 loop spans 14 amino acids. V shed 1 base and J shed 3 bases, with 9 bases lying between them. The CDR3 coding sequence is TGTGCCAGCAGCTTAGGGGGCAGATACTATGGCTACACCTTC. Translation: CASSLGGRYYGYTF.

CDR3 sequence: CASSLTGGVNNEQFF. In DNA form, the CDR3 reads TGTGCCAGCAGCTTAACAGGGGGCGTAAACAATGAGCAGTTCTTC. The J gene is TRBJ2-1, the V gene TRBV7-2; 9 bases are shared with TRBD1. The CDR3 is 15 residues long. The V and J ends lost 2 bases and 5 bases, in that order; junction bases with no gene match: 4. The germline gives CDR1 SGHTA, CDR2 FQGNSA.

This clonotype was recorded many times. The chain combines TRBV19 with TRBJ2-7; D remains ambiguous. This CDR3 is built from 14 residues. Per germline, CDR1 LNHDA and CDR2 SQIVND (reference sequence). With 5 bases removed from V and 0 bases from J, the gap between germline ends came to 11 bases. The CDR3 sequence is CASSRQISSYEQYF. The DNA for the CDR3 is TGTGCCAGTAGTCGTCAAATAAGCTCCTACGAGCAGTACTTC.

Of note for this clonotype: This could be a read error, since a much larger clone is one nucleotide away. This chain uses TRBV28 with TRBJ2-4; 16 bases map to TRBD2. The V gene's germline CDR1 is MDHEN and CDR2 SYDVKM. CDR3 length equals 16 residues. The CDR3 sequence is CASGGLAGGAKNIRYF. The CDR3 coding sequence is TGTGCCAGCGGGGGACTAGCGGGAGGGGCCAAAAACATTCGGTACTTC.

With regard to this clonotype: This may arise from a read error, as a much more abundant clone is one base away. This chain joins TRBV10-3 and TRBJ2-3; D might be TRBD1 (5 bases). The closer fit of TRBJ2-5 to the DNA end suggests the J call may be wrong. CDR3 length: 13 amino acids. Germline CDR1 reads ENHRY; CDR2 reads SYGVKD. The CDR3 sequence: CAISKGIQEAQYF. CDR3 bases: TGTGCCATCAGCAAGGGGATACAAGAGGCCCAGTACTTC.